This T cell receptor (beta chain) was captured by sequencing in a study of blood T cell repertoires in COVID-19. Repertoires were generated with immunoSEQ multiplex PCR, while TCRdb's copy carries only in-frame clones and drops some. The table has some 58,000 clones, approximately 80% seen once. Per the germline V gene, CDR1 is MNHEY and CDR2 is SMNVEV (reference sequence). V gave up 3 bases and J gave up 5 bases, with 14 bases separating them. This CDR3 is built from 15 residues. This chain joins TRBV27 and TRBJ1-5; D is ambiguous. The sample was peripheral blood. The TCR comes from a human donor in a cohort sampled during active COVID-19. The CDR3 bases are TGTGCCAGCAGTTTTGAGGCCCCTAGAGATCAGCCCCAGCATTTT. Amino acid sequence: CASSFEAPRDQPQHF.